The entry below gives a single TCR beta chain sequence along with its context. As yet, its antigen is unknown. The data were produced by immunoSEQ multiplex PCR, yet TCRdb's version contains in-frame clones alone and is incomplete. There are under 30,000 clones in the sample; roughly 86% occur only once, and about 1.4% lies in the top ten. The CDR3 extends over 15 amino acids. From germline, CDR1 is SGHNT and CDR2 YYREEE (reference sequence). V was clipped by 0 bases and J by 1 base, with 10 bases between them. The source of the sample is a study of multiple sclerosis patients with progressive multifocal leukoencephalopathy. Findings of the study overall: Most PML patients had lower entropy, suggesting less diverse TRB repertoires.

Described time point: five to six months of natalizumab therapy. The source material was PBMCs, sampled from a patient treated with natalizumab. V is TRBV5-4 and J is TRBJ1-1, with D possibly matching TRBD1 (6 bases). The sequence was obtained from a human donor with multiple sclerosis. The CDR3 sequence is CASSLVTGANTEAFF. The CDR3, as DNA: TGTGCCAGCAGCTTGGTGACGGGGGCGAACACTGAAGCTTTCTTT.